The 4 T cell receptor beta chains below were found in one sample sequenced in a study of post-analysis software for immune sequencing data. The TCR beta cDNA libraries carried unique molecular identifiers. TCRdb re-called the PCR reads through MiXCR, storing one row per CDR3 protein. The data contain 450,000 or so distinct CDR3 sequences, nearly 45% of them seen just once; the ten biggest clones take up 9.5% to 13%. Notes on the study in general: With TRBV5-6, TRBV5-1 and TRBV20-1 included, about 5 TRBV segments were more frequent in patients than in controls.

No antigens are known for them. Sequenced: blood. These receptors were obtained from a girl between 5 and 17 years old with multiple sclerosis.

There are a few counts of this clonotype. This chain joins TRBV7-2 and TRBJ2-3; D is unresolved. V was trimmed by 8 bases and J by 2 bases, leaving 2 bases between them. The CDR3 loop spans 10 amino acids. CDR1 SGHTA and CDR2 FQGNSA come from the germline V gene. CDR3 nucleotides: TGTGCCAGCCACACAGATACGCAGTATTTT. Translating it yields CASHTDTQYF.

This chain links TRBV5-1 with TRBJ2-7; TRBD2 matches at 7 bases. This CDR3 comprises 15 residues. The germline V gene encodes CDR1 SGHRS and CDR2 YFSETQ. The V gene end was trimmed by 5 bases and the J gene end by 7 bases; junction bases not matched to a gene: 15. In DNA form, the CDR3 reads TGCGCCAGCAGTCGGGGTGGGAGGGACGACAATGAGCAGTACTTC. Translation: CASSRGGRDDNEQYF.

The V gene is TRBV27, the J gene TRBJ2-7, with TRBD2 matching 14 bases. This CDR3 is built from 17 residues. V shed 6 bases and J 6 bases; nucleotides not matched to a gene: 13. Germline CDR1 and CDR2: MNHEY and SMNVEV (reference sequence). CDR3 residues: CASRKGLAGVLPPEQYF. The CDR3 nucleotides read TGTGCCAGCAGGAAGGGACTAGCGGGAGTCCTACCACCCGAGCAGTACTTC.

Points on this clonotype: Its ends do not fully match the called genes, so a read error is possible. The V gene is TRBV7-8, the J gene TRBJ1-2, with TRBD1 matching over 12 bases. The CDR3 sequence is 15 residues long. CDR1 is SGHVS, CDR2 FQNEAQ, per germline. The CDR3 bases are TGTGCCAACAGCGCCGGGACAGGGGGCGACTATGGCTACACCTTC. This codes for CANSAGTGGDYGYTF.